These 12 T cell receptor beta chains were sequenced from one sample in a study of OX40 agonist ivuxolimab in advanced cancers. Sequencing was performed with immunoSEQ multiplex PCR; in TCRdb, only in-frame clones are kept and a portion is missing. The sample holds 55,000 to 65,000 clones, approximately 86% seen once. Sample: CD4+ or CD8+ T cells sorted from blood, taken in a trial of the OX40 agonist ivuxolimab. These receptors all stem from an adult with an advanced solid tumor such as melanoma, head and neck, liver or kidney cancer.

The V gene is TRBV7-2, the J gene TRBJ2-5; D is ambiguous. V lost 5 bases and J 7 bases, leaving 11 bases between the germline ends. Germline loops: CDR1 SGHTA, CDR2 FQGNSA. The CDR3 consists of 12 residues. The CDR3 loop is CASSAELGTQYF. In DNA, the CDR3 is TGTGCCAGCAGCGCGGAGTTAGGGACCCAGTACTTC.

This chain joins TRBV7-2 and TRBJ2-7; tentatively, D is TRBD1 or TRBD2 (5 bases each). V was clipped by 5 bases and J by 3 bases, with 17 bases between them. The CDR3 extends over 15 amino acids. The V gene's germline CDR1 is SGHTA and CDR2 FQGNSA. The CDR3 spells CASSPVLRGGYEQYF. The CDR3 bases are TGTGCCAGCAGCCCGGTTTTGAGGGGCGGCTACGAGCAGTACTTC.

This rearrangement joins TRBV19 to TRBJ1-4; possible D gene TRBD1, 5 bases. Germline V CDR1 and CDR2: LNHDA, SQIVND (reference sequence). V gave up 3 bases and J gave up 3 bases, with 8 bases separating them. The CDR3 loop spans 14 amino acids. CDR3 nucleotides: TGTGCCAGTAGTATTGGGGGAGCTAATGAAAAACTGTTTTTT. Amino acid sequence: CASSIGGANEKLFF.

V and J are TRBV30 and TRBJ2-3; possible D gene TRBD2, 5 bases. CDR3 length: 14 residues. CDR1 is GTSNPN and CDR2 is SVGIG in the germline V gene (reference sequence). The V and J ends lost 5 bases and 0 bases respectively, with 12 bases between them. The CDR3 nucleotides are TGTGCCTGGGACCTAGCACCAAGCACAGATACGCAGTATTTT. It encodes CAWDLAPSTDTQYF.

The genes are TRBV29-1 and TRBJ2-5; D might be TRBD1 or TRBD2, each matching 5 bases. Germline assignment: CDR1 SQVTM and CDR2 ANQGSEA. The CDR3 runs 13 residues. V lost 4 bases and J lost 2, with 11 bases in between. The DNA of the CDR3 is TGCAGCGTTGGAGAGGGGATTCAAGAGACCCAGTACTTC. Translation gives CSVGEGIQETQYF.

V usage is TRBV4-1 and J usage is TRBJ2-5; D might be TRBD2 (5 bases). This CDR3 region has 15 residues. Between the trimmed V and J ends, which lost 0 bases and 8 bases, there was a span of 16 bases. CDR1 and CDR2 (germline): MGHRA, YSYEKL. CDR3 loop: CASSQDFNPRETQYF. The CDR3 nucleotides are TGCGCCAGCAGCCAAGATTTTAATCCGAGGGAAACCCAGTACTTC.

The V call is TRBV19, the J call TRBJ1-2; the D is unclear. This CDR3 has 15 amino acids. The germline V and J ends were trimmed by 3 bases and 8 bases, with 19 bases remaining between them. Germline loops: CDR1 LNHDA, CDR2 SQIVND (reference sequence). The CDR3 protein is CASSMVKASGWGYTF. CDR3 bases: TGTGCCAGTAGTATGGTGAAGGCATCAGGATGGGGCTACACCTTC. Looking up the rest from reference TRBV19 and TRBJ1-2 gives the full variable domain: DGGITQSPKYLFRKEGQNVTLSCEQNLNHDAMYWYRQDPGQGLRLIYYSQIVNDFQKGDIAEGYSVSREKKESFPLTVTSAQKNPTAFYLCASSMVKASGWGYTFGSGTRLTVV.

The genes are TRBV6-5 and TRBJ1-4, with TRBD1 matching over 8 bases. This CDR3 spans 16 amino acids. In germline, CDR1 is MNHEY, CDR2 SVGAGI. The junction had 8 bases not matched to a gene; V was cut back by 4 bases and J by 4 bases. Here the CDR3 reads CASSSSLGQVNEKLFF. The CDR3 nucleotides are TGTGCCAGCAGTTCCTCCCTGGGACAGGTTAATGAAAAACTGTTTTTT.

The J gene is TRBJ2-7, the V gene TRBV19; 10 positions agree with TRBD1. This CDR3 is built from 14 residues. Germline loops: CDR1 LNHDA, CDR2 SQIVND (reference sequence). Germline trimming cut 5 bases from V and 3 bases from J; bases unmatched to any gene: 4. This CDR3 reads CASSAGTGVYEQYF. CDR3 bases: TGTGCCAGTAGTGCGGGGACAGGGGTCTACGAGCAGTACTTC. Full variable domain (outside the CDR3, taken from reference TRBV19 and TRBJ2-7): DGGITQSPKYLFRKEGQNVTLSCEQNLNHDAMYWYRQDPGQGLRLIYYSQIVNDFQKGDIAEGYSVSREKKESFPLTVTSAQKNPTAFYLCASSAGTGVYEQYFGPGTRLTVT.

V and J are TRBV11-2 and TRBJ1-3; possible D gene TRBD1, 5 bases. The CDR3 extends over 15 amino acids. Deletions cut 5 bases from V and 0 bases from J, with 11 bases between. Germline CDR1 is SGHAT and CDR2 is FQNNGV. CDR3 sequence: CASSPEGYSGNTIYF. In DNA form, the CDR3 reads TGTGCCAGCAGCCCTGAGGGGTACTCTGGAAACACCATATATTTT.

V usage is TRBV4-3 and J usage is TRBJ2-2; D is unclear. CDR3 length: 14 residues. Germline V gene lookup returns CDR1 LGHNA and CDR2 YSLEER. V was trimmed by 2 bases and J by 4 bases, leaving 8 bases between them. The CDR3 DNA reads TGCGCCAGCAGCCAAATAATCCTCACCGGGGAGCTGTTTTTT. Protein product: CASSQIILTGELFF.

The V and J genes are TRBV7-3 and TRBJ2-3; the D gene is possibly TRBD1 (6 bases). The CDR3 runs to 15 residues. Trimming left V 5 bases short and J 4 bases short, with 16 bases between. Germline lookup yields CDR1 SGHTA and CDR2 FQGTGA. In DNA, the CDR3 is TGTGCCAGCAGCAAGAGTACAGGGTTCCCAGATACGCAGTATTTT. This sequence encodes CASSKSTGFPDTQYF.